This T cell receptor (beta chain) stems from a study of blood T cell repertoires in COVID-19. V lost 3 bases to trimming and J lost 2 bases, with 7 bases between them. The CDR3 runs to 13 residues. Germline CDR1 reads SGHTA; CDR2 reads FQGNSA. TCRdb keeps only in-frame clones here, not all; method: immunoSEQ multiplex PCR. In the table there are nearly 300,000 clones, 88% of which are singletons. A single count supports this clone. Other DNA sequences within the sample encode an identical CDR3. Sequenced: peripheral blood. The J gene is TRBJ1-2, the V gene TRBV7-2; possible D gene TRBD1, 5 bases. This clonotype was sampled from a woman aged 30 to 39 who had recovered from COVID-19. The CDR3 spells CASSLGLNYGYTF. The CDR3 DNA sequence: TGTGCCAGCAGCTTGGGGCTAAACTATGGCTACACCTTC.